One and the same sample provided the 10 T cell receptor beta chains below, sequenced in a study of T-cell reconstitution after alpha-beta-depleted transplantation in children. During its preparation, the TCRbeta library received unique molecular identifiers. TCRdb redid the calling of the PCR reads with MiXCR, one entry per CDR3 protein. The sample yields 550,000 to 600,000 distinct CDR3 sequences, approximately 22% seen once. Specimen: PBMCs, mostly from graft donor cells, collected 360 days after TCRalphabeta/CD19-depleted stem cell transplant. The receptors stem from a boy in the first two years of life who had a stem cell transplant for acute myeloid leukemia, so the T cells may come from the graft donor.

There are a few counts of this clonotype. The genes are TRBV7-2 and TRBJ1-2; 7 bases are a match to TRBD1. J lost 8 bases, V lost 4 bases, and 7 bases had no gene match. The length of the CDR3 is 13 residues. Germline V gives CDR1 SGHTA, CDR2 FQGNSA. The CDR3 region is CASSYNRGEGYTF. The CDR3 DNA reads TGTGCCAGCAGCTACAACAGGGGCGAGGGCTACACCTTC. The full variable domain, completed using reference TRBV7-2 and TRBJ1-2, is GAGVSQSPSNKVTEKGKDVELRCDPISGHTALYWYRQSLGQGLEFLIYFQGNSAPDKSGLPSDRFSAERTGGSVSTLTIQRTQQEDSAVYLCASSYNRGEGYTFGSGTRLTVV.

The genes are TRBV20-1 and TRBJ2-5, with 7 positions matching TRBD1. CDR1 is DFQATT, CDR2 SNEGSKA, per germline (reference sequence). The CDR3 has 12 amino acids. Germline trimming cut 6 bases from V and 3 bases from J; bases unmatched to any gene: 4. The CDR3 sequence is CSASGTEETQYF. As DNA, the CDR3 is TGCAGTGCCTCCGGGACAGAAGAGACCCAGTACTTC.

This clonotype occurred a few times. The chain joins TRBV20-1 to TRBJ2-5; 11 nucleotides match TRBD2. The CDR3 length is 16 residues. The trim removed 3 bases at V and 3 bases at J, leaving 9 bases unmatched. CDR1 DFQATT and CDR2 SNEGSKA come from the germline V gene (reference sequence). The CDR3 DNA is TGCAGTGCTAGTTTTGCCCATAGCGGGGGGGAAGAGACCCAGTACTTC. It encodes CSASFAHSGGEETQYF.

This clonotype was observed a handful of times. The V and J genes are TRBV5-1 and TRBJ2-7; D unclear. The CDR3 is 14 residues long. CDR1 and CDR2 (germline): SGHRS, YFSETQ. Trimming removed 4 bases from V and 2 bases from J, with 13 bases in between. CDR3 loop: CASSQGPQPYEQYV. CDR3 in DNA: TGCGCCAGCAGCCAAGGACCCCAACCCTACGAGCAGTACGTC.

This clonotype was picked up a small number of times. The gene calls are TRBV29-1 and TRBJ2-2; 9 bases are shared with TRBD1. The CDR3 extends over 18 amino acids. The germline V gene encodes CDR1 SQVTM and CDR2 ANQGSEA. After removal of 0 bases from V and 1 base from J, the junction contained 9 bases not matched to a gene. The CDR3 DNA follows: TGCAGCGTTGAAGATGGTCTTGGACAGGGGCGGAACACCGGGGAGCTGTTTTTT. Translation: CSVEDGLGQGRNTGELFF.

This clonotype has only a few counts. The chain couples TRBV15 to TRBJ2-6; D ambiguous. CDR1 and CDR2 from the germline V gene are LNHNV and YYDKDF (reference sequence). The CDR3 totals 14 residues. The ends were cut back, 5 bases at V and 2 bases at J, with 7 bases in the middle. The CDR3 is CATSFEPGANVLTF. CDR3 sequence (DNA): TGTGCCACCAGCTTTGAACCTGGGGCCAACGTCCTGACTTTC.

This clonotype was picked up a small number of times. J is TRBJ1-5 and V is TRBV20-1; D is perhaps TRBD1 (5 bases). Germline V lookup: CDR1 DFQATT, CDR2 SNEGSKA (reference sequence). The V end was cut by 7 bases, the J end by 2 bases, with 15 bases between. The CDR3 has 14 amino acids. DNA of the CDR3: TGCAGTGTCGTACGGGGCAGCGGCAATCAGCCCCAGCATTTT. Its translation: CSVVRGSGNQPQHF.

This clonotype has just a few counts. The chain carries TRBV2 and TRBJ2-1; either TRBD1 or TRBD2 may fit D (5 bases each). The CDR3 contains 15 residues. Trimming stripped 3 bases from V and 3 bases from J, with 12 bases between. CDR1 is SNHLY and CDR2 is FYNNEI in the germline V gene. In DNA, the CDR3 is TGTGCCAGCAGTGAGGGGCCGGGGTACTACAATGAGCAGTTCTTC. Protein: CASSEGPGYYNEQFF. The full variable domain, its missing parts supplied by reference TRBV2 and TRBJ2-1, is EPEVTQTPSHQVTQMGQEVILRCVPISNHLYFYWYRQILGQKVEFLVSFYNNEISEKSEIFDDQFSVERPDGSNFTLKIRSTKLEDSAMYFCASSEGPGYYNEQFFGPGTRLTVL.

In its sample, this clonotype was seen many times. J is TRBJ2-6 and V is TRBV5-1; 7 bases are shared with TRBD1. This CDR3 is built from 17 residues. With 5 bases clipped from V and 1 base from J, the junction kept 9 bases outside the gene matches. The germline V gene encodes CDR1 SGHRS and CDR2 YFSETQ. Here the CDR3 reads CASSPEGGMSGANVLTF. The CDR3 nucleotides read TGCGCCAGCAGTCCCGAAGGGGGCATGTCTGGGGCCAACGTCCTGACTTTC.

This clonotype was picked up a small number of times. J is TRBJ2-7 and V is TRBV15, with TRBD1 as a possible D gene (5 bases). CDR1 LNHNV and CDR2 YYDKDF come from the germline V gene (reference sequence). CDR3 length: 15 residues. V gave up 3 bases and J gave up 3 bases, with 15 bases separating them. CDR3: CATSRAQGRGYEQYF. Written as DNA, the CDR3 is TGTGCCACCAGCAGGGCGCAGGGAAGAGGCTACGAGCAGTACTTC.